This T cell receptor (beta chain) was observed in a study of OX40 agonist ivuxolimab in advanced cancers. Profiled with immunoSEQ multiplex PCR; TCRdb holds only in-frame clones, not every one. Counted here are over 50,000 clones, about 88% occurring once; the ten biggest clones make up over 15%. Germline V gives CDR1 LGHNA, CDR2 YSLEER. This CDR3 contains 15 residues. Findings and limits, study-wide: Expanded clones were, on average, more numerous among CD8+ T cells than CD4+.

This clone has only one observation. The target antigen is unknown. The rearrangement links TRBV4-3 to TRBJ2-5; D is possibly TRBD1 (6 bases). The J call may not be correct, given that the DNA end is closer to TRBJ2-7. The source was CD4+ or CD8+ T cells sorted from blood, collected in a trial of the OX40 agonist ivuxolimab. The sequence was collected from an adult with an advanced solid tumor such as melanoma, head and neck, liver or kidney cancer. CDR3 loop: CASSQDSSSSYEQYF. The CDR3 nucleotides are TGCGCCAGCAGCCAGGACAGCTCGAGCTCCTACGAGCAGTACTTC.